These 7 T cell receptor beta chains were sequenced from one sample in a study of control samples from healthy donors and cancer patients. Libraries were prepared by immunoSEQ multiplex PCR; TCRdb keeps only in-frame clonotypes and omits some of them. The data contain about 110,000 clones, approximately 84% of them singletons. The sample was blood. These receptors originate from a young man in good health.

This clone was counted between two and nine times. This sequence joins TRBV5-1 and TRBJ1-1; unclear D gene. Germline V gives CDR1 SGHRS, CDR2 YFSETQ. The CDR3 extends over 16 amino acids. V lost 4 bases and J lost 0, with 16 bases in between. This CDR3 is CASSLAGQAMNTEAFF. The DNA for the CDR3 is TGCGCCAGCAGCCTAGCCGGCCAAGCTATGAACACTGAAGCTTTCTTT.

The rearrangement uses TRBV4-1 and TRBJ2-6; 7 positions agree with TRBD2. Trimming removed 4 bases from V and 0 bases from J; junction bases left unmatched: 15. The CDR3 loop spans 20 amino acids. Germline V gene data show CDR1 as MGHRA and CDR2 as YSYEKL. DNA for the CDR3: TGCGCCAGCAGCCGCGGGGGATTCGGGCAGGTTTCCTCTGGGGCCAACGTCCTGACTTTC. Its translation: CASSRGGFGQVSSGANVLTF.

J is TRBJ1-2 and V is TRBV6-5, with D unclear. CDR3 size: 13 residues. The germline CDR1 and CDR2 sequences are MNHEY and SVGAGI. Trimming took 0 bases from V and 5 from J, leaving 7 bases between them. DNA for the CDR3: TGTGCCAGCAGTTACTCGATTGATTATGGCTACACCTTC. This codes for CASSYSIDYGYTF.

The rearrangement uses TRBV28 and TRBJ1-5; TRBD1 matches at 10 bases. This CDR3 spans 16 amino acids. CDR1 and CDR2 (germline): MDHEN, SYDVKM. V was pared by 3 bases and J by 3 bases, with 5 bases of the junction left unmatched. The chain's CDR3 is CASSLRQGAVNQPQHF. The CDR3 DNA follows: TGTGCCAGCAGTTTGCGACAGGGGGCAGTCAATCAGCCCCAGCATTTT.

There are many counts of this clone. The V call is TRBV9, the J call TRBJ2-6; D gene uncertain. V was pared by 0 bases and J by 2 bases, with 6 bases between. From germline, CDR1 is SGDLS and CDR2 YYNGEE. The CDR3 runs to 15 residues. CDR3: CASSVVTAGANVLTF. CDR3 nucleotide sequence: TGTGCCAGCAGCGTAGTCACAGCTGGGGCCAACGTCCTGACTTTC.

J is TRBJ2-7 and V is TRBV7-9; D ambiguous. The CDR3 spans 14 residues. The V end was cut by 1 base, the J end by 1 base, with 8 bases between. The germline V gene has CDR1 SEHNR and CDR2 FQNEAQ (reference sequence). CDR3 residues: CASSLDSQSYEQYF. The CDR3 nucleotides are TGTGCCAGCAGCTTAGACAGCCAGTCCTACGAGCAGTACTTC.

This sequence joins TRBV2 and TRBJ2-5; possible D gene TRBD2, 7 bases. Trimming left V 10 bases short and J 4 bases short, with 13 bases between. From germline, CDR1 is SNHLY and CDR2 FYNNEI. CDR3 size: 12 residues. The CDR3 DNA is TGTGCCACCGGGGGGACATTAGAGACCCAGTACTTC. Protein product: CATGGTLETQYF.